The source of this T cell receptor beta chain is a study of T cell responses to AZD1222 COVID-19 vaccine. The protocol was immunoSEQ multiplex PCR, while the TCRdb copy is restricted to in-frame clones and leaves out a portion. In all, the sample yields over 120,000 clones. The CDR3 extends over 14 amino acids. Trimming cost V 4 bases and J 3 bases, with 13 bases left between them. The germline CDR1 and CDR2 sequences are SGHRS and YFSETQ. This receptor was obtained from an adult in good health. Material for sequencing was peripheral blood. V and J are TRBV5-1 and TRBJ1-1; D gene uncertain. The CDR3 bases are TGCGCCAGCAGCGGAGGACCTCGGGACACTGAAGCTTTCTTT. Its translation is CASSGGPRDTEAFF.